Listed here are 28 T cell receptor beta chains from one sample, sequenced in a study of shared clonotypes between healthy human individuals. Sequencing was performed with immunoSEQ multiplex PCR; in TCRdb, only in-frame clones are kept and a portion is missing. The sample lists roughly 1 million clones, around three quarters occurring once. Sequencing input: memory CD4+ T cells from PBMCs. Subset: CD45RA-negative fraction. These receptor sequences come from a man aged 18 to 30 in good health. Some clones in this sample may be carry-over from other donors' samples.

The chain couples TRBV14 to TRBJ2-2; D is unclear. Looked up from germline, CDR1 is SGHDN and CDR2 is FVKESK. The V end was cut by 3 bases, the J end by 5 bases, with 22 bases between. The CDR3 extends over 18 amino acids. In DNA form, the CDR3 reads TGTGCCAGCAGCCAGACACCCCGGTGGTCTCCCGCGACCGGGGAGCTGTTTTTT. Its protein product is CASSQTPRWSPATGELFF.

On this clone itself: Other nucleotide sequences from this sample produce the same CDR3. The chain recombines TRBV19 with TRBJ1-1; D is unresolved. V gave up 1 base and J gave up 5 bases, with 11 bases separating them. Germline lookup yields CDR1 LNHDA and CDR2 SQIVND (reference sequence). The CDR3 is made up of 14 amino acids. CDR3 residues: CASSIVRRGTEAFF. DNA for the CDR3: TGTGCCAGTAGTATAGTCAGGCGGGGAACTGAAGCTTTCTTT.

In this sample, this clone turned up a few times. CDR3 region: CASSSPAWDTYGYTF. As DNA, the CDR3 is TGTGCCAGCAGTTCACCAGCCTGGGACACCTATGGCTACACCTTC. This chain links TRBV28 with TRBJ1-2; maybe TRBD1 (6 bases). The CDR3 has 15 amino acids. V lost 4 bases and J lost 4, with 16 bases in between. In germline, CDR1 is MDHEN, CDR2 SYDVKM.

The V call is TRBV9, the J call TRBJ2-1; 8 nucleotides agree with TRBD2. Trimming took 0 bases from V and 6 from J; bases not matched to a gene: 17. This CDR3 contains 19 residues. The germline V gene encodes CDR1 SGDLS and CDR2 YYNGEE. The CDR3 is CASSVVPGDSGTFSNEQFF. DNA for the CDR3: TGTGCCAGCAGCGTAGTCCCGGGGGATAGCGGGACGTTCAGCAATGAGCAGTTCTTC.

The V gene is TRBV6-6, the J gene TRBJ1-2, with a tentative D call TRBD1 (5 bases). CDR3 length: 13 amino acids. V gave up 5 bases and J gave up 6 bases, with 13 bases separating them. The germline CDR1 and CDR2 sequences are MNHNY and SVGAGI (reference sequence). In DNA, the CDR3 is TGTGCCAGCAGTGACTACCGGGACCATGGCTACACCTTC. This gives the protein CASSDYRDHGYTF.

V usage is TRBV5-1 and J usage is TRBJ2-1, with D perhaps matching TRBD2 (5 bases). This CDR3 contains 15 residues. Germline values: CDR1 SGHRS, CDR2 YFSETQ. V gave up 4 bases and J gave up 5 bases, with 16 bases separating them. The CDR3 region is CASSQGPGVDNEQFF. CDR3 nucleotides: TGCGCCAGCAGCCAAGGTCCCGGGGTCGACAATGAGCAGTTCTTC.

The DNA of the CDR3 is TGTGCCAGCAGCCTCATGGGTGGCCCCTACGAGCAGTACTTC. Translating it yields CASSLMGGPYEQYF. V usage is TRBV7-9 and J usage is TRBJ2-7; D ambiguous. V lost 5 bases to trimming and J lost 2 bases, with 13 bases between them. The CDR3 length is 14 residues. Germline CDR1 SEHNR, CDR2 FQNEAQ (reference sequence).

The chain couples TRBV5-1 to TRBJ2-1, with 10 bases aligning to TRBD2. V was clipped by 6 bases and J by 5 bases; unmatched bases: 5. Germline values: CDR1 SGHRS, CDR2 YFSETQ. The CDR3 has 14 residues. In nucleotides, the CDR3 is TGCGCCAGCAAGTCTAGCGGGAGCCACAATGAGCAGTTCTTC. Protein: CASKSSGSHNEQFF.

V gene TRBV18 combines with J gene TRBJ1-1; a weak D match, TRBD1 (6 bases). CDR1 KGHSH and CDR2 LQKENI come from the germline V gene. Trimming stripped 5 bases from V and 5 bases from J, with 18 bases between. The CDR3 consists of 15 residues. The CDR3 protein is CASSYTGRGATEAFF. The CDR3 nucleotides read TGTGCCAGCTCATACACGGGAAGGGGGGCGACTGAAGCTTTCTTT. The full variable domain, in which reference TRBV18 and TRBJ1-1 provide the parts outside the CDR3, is NAGVMQNPRHLVRRRGQEARLRCSPMKGHSHVYWYRQLPEEGLKFMVYLQKENIIDESGMPKERFSAEFPKEGPSILRIQQVVRGDSAAYFCASSYTGRGATEAFFGQGTRLTVV.

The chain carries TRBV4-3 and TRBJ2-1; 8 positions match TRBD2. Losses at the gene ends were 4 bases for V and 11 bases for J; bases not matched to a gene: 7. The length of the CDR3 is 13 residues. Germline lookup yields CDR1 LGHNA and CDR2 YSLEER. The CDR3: CASSLEAGAQQFF. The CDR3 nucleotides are TGCGCCAGCAGCCTAGAAGCGGGAGCACAGCAGTTCTTC.

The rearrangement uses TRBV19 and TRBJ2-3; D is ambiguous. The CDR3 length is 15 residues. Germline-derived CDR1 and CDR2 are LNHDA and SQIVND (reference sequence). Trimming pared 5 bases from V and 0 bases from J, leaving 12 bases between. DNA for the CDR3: TGTGCCAGTAGTCCATGGCCCTCTAGCACAGATACGCAGTATTTT. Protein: CASSPWPSSTDTQYF.

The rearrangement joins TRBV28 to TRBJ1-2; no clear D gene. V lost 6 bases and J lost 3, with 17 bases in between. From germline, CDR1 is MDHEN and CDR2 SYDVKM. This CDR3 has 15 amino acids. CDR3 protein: CASSPPGRLHYGYTF. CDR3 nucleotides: TGTGCCAGCAGCCCTCCCGGGAGACTTCACTATGGCTACACCTTC.

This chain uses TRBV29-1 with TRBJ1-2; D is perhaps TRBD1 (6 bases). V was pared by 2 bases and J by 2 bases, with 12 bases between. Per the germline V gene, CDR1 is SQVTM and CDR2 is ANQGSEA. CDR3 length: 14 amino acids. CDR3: CSVELRGSNYGYTF. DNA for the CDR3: TGCAGCGTTGAACTCAGGGGTTCGAACTATGGCTACACCTTC.

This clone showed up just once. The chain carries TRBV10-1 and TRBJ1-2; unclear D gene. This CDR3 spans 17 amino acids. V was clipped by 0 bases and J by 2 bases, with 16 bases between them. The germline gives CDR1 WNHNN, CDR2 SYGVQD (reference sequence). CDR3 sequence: CASSESFRFFTNYGYTF. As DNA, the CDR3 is TGCGCCAGCAGTGAGTCCTTCAGGTTTTTTACAAACTATGGCTACACCTTC.

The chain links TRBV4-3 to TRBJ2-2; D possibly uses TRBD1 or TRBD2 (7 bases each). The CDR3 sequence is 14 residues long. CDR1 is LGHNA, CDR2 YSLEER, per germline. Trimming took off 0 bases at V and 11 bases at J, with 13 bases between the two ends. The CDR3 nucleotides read TGCGCCAGCAGCCAAGATGGGAGGGGGCGCGAGCTGTTTTTT. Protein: CASSQDGRGRELFF.

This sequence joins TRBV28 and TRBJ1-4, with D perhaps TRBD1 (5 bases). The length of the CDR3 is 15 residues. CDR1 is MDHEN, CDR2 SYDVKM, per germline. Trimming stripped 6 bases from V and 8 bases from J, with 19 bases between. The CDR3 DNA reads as TGTGCCAGCAGAACCTATAAGGGACCGCCCGAAAAACTGTTTTTT. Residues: CASRTYKGPPEKLFF. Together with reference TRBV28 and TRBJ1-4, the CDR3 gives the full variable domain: DVKVTQSSRYLVKRTGEKVFLECVQDMDHENMFWYRQDPGLGLRLIYFSYDVKMKEKGDIPEGYSVSREKKERFSLILESASTNQTSMYLCASRTYKGPPEKLFFGSGTQLSVL.

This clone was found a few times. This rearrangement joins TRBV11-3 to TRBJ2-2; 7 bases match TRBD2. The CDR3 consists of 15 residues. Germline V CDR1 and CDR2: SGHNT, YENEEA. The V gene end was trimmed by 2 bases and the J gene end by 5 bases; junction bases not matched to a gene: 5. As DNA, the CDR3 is TGTGCCAGCAGCTTACGCGGGAGTGGGACCGGGGAGCTGTTTTTT. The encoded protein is CASSLRGSGTGELFF.

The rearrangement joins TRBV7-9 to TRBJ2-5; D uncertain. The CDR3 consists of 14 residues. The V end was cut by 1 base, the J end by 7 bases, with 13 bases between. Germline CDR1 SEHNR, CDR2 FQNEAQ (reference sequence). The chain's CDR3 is CASSLELGVGTQYF. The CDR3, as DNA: TGTGCCAGCAGCTTAGAGTTGGGTGTCGGGACCCAGTACTTC.

CDR3 loop: CASSSSGTGGYEQYF. CDR3 nucleotides: TGTGCCAGCTCGAGTTCGGGGACAGGGGGATACGAGCAGTACTTC. J is TRBJ2-7 and V is TRBV18; 11 nucleotides match TRBD1. The CDR3 consists of 15 residues. The junction had 8 bases not matched to a gene; V was cut back by 6 bases and J by 4 bases. Germline loops: CDR1 KGHSH, CDR2 LQKENI.

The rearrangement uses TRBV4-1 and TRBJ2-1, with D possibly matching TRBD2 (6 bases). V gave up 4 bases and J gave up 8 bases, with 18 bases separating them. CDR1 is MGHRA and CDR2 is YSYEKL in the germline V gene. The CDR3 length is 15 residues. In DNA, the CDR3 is TGCGCCAGCAGCCGACTAGGGCTACCACCCCATGAGCAGTTCTTC. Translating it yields CASSRLGLPPHEQFF.

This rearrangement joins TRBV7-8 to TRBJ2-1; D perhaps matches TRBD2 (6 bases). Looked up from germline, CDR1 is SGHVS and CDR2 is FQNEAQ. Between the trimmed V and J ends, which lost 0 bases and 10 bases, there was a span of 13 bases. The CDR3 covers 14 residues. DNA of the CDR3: TGTGCCAGCAGCTTAGCGTCATCGGGACTCGAGCAGTTCTTC. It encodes CASSLASSGLEQFF.

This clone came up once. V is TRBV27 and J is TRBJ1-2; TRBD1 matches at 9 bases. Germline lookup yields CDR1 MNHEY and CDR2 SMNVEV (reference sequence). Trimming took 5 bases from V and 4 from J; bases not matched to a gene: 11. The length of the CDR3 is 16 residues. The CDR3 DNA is TGTGCCAGCAGTCGAGTAACAGGGGGCTTCACCTATGGCTACACCTTC. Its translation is CASSRVTGGFTYGYTF.

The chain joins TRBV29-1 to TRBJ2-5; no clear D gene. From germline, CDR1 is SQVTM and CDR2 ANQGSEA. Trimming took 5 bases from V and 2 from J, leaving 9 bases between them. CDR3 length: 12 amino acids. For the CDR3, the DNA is TGCAGCGTTTTTGAAGGGCAAGAGACCCAGTACTTC. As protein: CSVFEGQETQYF. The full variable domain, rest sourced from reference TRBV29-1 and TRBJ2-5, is SAVISQKPSRDICQRGTSLTIQCQVDSQVTMMFWYRQQPGQSLTLIATANQGSEATYESGFVIDKFPISRPNLTFSTLTVSNMSPEDSSIYLCSVFEGQETQYFGPGTRLLVL.

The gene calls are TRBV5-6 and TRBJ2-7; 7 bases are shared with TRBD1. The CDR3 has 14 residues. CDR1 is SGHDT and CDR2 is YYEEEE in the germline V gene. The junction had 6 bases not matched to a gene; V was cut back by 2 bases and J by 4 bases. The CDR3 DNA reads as TGTGCCAGCAGCTTCACAGGGGCTCCTTACGAGCAGTACTTC. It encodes CASSFTGAPYEQYF.

Here the CDR3 reads CASSSSSSGNYEQYF. The DNA of the CDR3 is TGTGCCAGCAGTTCATCGTCTAGCGGAAACTACGAGCAGTACTTC. The rearrangement uses TRBV28 and TRBJ2-7; 7 nucleotides agree with TRBD2. In germline, CDR1 is MDHEN, CDR2 SYDVKM. The CDR3 extends over 15 amino acids. Unmatched junction bases numbered 9, after V lost 4 bases and J lost 3 bases.

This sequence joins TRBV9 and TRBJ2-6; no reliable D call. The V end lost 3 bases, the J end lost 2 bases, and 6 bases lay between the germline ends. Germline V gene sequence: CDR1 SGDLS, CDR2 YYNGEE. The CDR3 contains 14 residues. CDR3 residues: CASSALPGANVLTF. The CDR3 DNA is TGTGCCAGCAGCGCTCTGCCTGGGGCCAACGTCCTGACTTTC.

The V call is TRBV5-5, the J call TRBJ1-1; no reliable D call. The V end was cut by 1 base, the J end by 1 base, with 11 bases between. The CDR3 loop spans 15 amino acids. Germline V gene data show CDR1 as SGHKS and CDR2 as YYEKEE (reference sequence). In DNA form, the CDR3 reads TGTGCCAGCAGCTTGAATCCCCGGACGAACACTGAAGCTTTCTTT. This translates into CASSLNPRTNTEAFF.

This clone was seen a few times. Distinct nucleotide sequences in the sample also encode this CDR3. CDR3 DNA: TGCGCCAGCAGCGTGGAGGTGAACACTGAAGCTTTCTTT. Encoded protein: CASSVEVNTEAFF. The V call is TRBV5-1, the J call TRBJ1-1, with no clear D. The CDR3 loop spans 13 amino acids. The V gene's germline CDR1 is SGHRS and CDR2 YFSETQ. Between the trimmed V and J ends, which lost 4 bases and 0 bases, there was a span of 7 bases. Full variable domain (rest looked up from reference TRBV5-1 and TRBJ1-1): KAGVTQTPRYLIKTRGQQVTLSCSPISGHRSVSWYQQTPGQGLQFLFEYFSETQRNKGNFPGRFSGRQFSNSRSEMNVSTLELGDSALYLCASSVEVNTEAFFGQGTRLTVV.